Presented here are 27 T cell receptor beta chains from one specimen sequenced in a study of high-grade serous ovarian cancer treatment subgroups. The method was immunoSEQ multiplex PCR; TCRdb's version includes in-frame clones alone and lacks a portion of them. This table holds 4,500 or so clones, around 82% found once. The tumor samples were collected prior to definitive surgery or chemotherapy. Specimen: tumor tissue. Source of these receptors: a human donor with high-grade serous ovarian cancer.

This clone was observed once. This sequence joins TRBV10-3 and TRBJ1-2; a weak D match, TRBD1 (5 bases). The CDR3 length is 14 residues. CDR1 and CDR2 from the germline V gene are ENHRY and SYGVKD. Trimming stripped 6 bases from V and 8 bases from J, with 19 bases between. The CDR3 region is CAISAGTDFRGYTF. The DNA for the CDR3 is TGTGCCATCAGCGCCGGGACGGACTTTCGAGGCTACACCTTC.

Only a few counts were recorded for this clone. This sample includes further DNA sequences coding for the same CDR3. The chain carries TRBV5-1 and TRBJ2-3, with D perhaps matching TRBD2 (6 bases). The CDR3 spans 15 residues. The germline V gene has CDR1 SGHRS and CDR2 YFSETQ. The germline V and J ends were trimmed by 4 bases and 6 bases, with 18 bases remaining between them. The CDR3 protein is CASSPGTSGGDTQYF. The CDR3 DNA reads TGCGCCAGCAGCCCAGGGACTTCAGGAGGGGATACGCAGTATTTT.

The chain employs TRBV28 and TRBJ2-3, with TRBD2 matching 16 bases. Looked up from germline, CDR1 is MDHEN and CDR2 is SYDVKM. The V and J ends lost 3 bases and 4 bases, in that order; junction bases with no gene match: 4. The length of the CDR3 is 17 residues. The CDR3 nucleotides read TGTGCCAGCAGTTTGGGACTAGCGGGGGGGCAGGCAGATACGCAGTATTTT. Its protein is CASSLGLAGGQADTQYF. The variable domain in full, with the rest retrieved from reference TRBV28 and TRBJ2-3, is DVKVTQSSRYLVKRTGEKVFLECVQDMDHENMFWYRQDPGLGLRLIYFSYDVKMKEKGDIPEGYSVSREKKERFSLILESASTNQTSMYLCASSLGLAGGQADTQYFGPGTRLTVL.

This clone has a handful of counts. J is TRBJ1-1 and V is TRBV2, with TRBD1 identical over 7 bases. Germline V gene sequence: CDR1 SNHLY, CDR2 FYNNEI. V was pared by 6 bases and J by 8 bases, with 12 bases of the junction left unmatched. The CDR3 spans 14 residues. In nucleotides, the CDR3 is TGTGCCAGCAGGACAGGGACGGGCCCCGAAGAAGCTTTCTTT. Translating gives CASRTGTGPEEAFF.

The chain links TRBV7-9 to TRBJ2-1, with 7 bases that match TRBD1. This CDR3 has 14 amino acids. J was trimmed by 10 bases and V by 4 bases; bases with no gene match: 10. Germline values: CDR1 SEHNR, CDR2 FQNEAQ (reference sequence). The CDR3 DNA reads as TGTGCCAGCAGCTCCCGACAGGGCGATGGGGAGCAGTTCTTC. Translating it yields CASSSRQGDGEQFF.

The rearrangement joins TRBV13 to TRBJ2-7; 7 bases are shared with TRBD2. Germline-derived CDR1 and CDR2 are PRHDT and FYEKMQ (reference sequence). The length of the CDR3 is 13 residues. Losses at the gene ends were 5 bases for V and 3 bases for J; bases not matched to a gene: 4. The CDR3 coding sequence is TGTGCCAGCAGCACCGGGACTATCTACGAGCAGTACTTC. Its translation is CASSTGTIYEQYF.

As DNA, the CDR3 is TGTGCCAGCAGCCAAGCGGGGGCGCTTCTAGGCTACACCTTC. It is translated as CASSQAGALLGYTF. The chain recombines TRBV14 with TRBJ1-2, with a possible D match to TRBD1 (6 bases). V was cut by 1 base and J by 8 bases, with 14 bases left in between. CDR1 is SGHDN, CDR2 FVKESK, per germline. This CDR3 region has 14 residues.

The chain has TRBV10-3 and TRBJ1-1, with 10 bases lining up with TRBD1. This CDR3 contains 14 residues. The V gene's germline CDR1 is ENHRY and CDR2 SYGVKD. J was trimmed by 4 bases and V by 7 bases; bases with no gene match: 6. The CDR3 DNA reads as TGTGCCATCACCCGACGACAGGGGGCCACTGAAGCTTTCTTT. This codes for CAITRRQGATEAFF.

The CDR3 nucleotides are TGTGCCAGCAAACGGGGTATAGAAAATCAGCCCCAGCATTTT. Translation gives CASKRGIENQPQHF. The rearrangement uses TRBV2 and TRBJ1-5, with no clear D. In germline, CDR1 is SNHLY, CDR2 FYNNEI. The CDR3 is made up of 14 amino acids. V dropped 7 bases and J dropped 4 bases, with 14 bases sitting between them.

CDR3 residues: CASSSEVGVGEKLFF. The CDR3 DNA reads as TGTGCCAGCAGCTCCGAGGTGGGGGTTGGAGAAAAACTGTTTTTT. This chain uses TRBV11-2 with TRBJ1-4; perhaps TRBD1 as D (5 bases). V was shortened by 4 bases and J by 8 bases, with 17 bases between the two germline ends. Germline V CDR1 and CDR2: SGHAT, FQNNGV. The CDR3 runs to 15 residues.

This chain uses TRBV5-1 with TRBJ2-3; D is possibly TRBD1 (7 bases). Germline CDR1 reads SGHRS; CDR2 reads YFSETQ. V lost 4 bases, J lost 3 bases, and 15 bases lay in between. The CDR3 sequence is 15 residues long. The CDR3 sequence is CASSQQGRKTDTQYF. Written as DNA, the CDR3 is TGCGCCAGCAGCCAACAGGGGAGGAAGACAGATACGCAGTATTTT. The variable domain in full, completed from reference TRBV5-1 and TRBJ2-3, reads KAGVTQTPRYLIKTRGQQVTLSCSPISGHRSVSWYQQTPGQGLQFLFEYFSETQRNKGNFPGRFSGRQFSNSRSEMNVSTLELGDSALYLCASSQQGRKTDTQYFGPGTRLTVL.

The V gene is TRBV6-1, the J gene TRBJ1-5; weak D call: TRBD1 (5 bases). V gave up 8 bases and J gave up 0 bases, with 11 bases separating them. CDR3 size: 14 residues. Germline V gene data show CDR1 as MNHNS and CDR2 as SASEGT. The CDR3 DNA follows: TGTGCCAGCCGATGGGGGGGTAGCAATCAGCCCCAGCATTTT. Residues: CASRWGGSNQPQHF.

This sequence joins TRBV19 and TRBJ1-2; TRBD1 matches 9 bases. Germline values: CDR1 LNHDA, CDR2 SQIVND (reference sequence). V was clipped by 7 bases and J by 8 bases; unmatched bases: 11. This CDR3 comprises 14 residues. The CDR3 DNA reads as TGTGCCAGTATGGCGGACAGGGGCTTATACGGCTACACCTTC. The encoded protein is CASMADRGLYGYTF.

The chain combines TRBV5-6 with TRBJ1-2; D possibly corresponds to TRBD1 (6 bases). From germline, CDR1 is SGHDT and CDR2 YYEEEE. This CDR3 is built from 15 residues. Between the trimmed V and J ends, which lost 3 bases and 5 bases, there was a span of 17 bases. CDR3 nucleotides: TGTGCCAGCAGCTCCGCCCCGGACAGCCCTTATGGCTACACCTTC. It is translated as CASSSAPDSPYGYTF. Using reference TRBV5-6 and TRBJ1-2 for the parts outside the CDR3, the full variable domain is DAGVTQSPTHLIKTRGQQVTLRCSPKSGHDTVSWYQQALGQGPQFIFQYYEEEERQRGNFPDRFSGHQFPNYSSELNVNALLLGDSALYLCASSSAPDSPYGYTFGSGTRLTVV.

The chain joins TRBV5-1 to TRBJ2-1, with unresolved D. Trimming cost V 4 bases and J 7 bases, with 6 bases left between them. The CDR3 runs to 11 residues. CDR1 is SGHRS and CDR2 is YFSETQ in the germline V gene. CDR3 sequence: CASSGRNEQFF. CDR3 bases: TGCGCCAGCAGCGGTCGGAATGAGCAGTTCTTC.

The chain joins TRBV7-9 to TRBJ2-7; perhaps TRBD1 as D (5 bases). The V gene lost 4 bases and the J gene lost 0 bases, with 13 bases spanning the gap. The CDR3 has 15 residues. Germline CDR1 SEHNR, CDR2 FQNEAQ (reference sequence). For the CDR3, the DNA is TGTGCCAGCAGCTCGGAGAAACAGGCCTCCTACGAGCAGTACTTC. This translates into CASSSEKQASYEQYF.

DNA of the CDR3: TGTGCCAGCAGTTACTCATCCGGGAACAATTCACCCCTCCACTTT. The encoded protein is CASSYSSGNNSPLHF. This sequence joins TRBV6-6 and TRBJ1-6; the D is unclear. V lost 0 bases and J lost 7, with 10 bases in between. The germline V gene encodes CDR1 MNHNY and CDR2 SVGAGI (reference sequence). The CDR3 contains 15 residues.

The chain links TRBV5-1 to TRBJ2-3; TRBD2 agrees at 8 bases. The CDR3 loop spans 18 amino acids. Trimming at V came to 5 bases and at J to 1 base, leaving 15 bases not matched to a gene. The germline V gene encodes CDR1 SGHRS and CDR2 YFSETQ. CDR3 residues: CASRVSGAPRRRTDTQYF. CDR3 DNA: TGCGCCAGCAGGGTTAGCGGGGCCCCCCGTCGCCGCACAGATACGCAGTATTTT.

CDR3 DNA sequence: TGTGCCAGTAGTATAGGTGGCTACGAGCAGTACTTC. Its translation: CASSIGGYEQYF. The chain recombines TRBV19 with TRBJ2-7; D not resolved. Germline lookup yields CDR1 LNHDA and CDR2 SQIVND (reference sequence). Trimming pared 1 base from V and 3 bases from J, leaving 4 bases between. CDR3 size: 12 residues.

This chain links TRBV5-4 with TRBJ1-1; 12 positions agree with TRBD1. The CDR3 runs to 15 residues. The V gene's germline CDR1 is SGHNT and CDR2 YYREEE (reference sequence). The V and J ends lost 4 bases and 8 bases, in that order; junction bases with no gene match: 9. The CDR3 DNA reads TGTGCCAGCAGCCGACCGGGACAGGGGGCCCCGGAAGCTTTCTTT. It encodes CASSRPGQGAPEAFF. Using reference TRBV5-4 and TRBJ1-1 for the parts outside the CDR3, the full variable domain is ETGVTQSPTHLIKTRGQQVTLRCSSQSGHNTVSWYQQALGQGPQFIFQYYREEENGRGNFPPRFSGLQFPNYSSELNVNALELDDSALYLCASSRPGQGAPEAFFGQGTRLTVV.

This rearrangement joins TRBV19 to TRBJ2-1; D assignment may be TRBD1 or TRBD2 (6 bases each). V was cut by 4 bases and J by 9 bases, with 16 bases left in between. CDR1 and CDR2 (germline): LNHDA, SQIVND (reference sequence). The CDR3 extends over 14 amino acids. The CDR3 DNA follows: TGTGCCAGTAGTAAGGGGGAGGAAGAAAGTGAGCAGTTCTTC. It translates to CASSKGEEESEQFF.

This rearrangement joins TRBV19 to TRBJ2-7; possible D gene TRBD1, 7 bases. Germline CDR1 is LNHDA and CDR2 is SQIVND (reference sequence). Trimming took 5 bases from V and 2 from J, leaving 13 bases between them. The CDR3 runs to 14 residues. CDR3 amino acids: CASSLTGEAYEQYF. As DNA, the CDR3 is TGTGCCAGTAGTTTAACAGGGGAGGCCTACGAGCAGTACTTC.

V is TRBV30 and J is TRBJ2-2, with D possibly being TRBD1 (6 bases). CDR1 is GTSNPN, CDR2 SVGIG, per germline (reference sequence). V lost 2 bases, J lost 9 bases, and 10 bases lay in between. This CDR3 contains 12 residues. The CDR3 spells CAWSRTVRELFF. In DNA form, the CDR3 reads TGTGCCTGGAGTCGGACAGTACGGGAGCTGTTTTTT.

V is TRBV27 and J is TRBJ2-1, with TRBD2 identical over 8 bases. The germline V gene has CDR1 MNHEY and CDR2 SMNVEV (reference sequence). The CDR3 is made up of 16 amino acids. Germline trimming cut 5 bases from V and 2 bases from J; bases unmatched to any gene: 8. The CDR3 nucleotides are TGTGCCAGCAGTCCCTTCCCCGGGGGGGCCTACAATGAGCAGTTCTTC. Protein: CASSPFPGGAYNEQFF.

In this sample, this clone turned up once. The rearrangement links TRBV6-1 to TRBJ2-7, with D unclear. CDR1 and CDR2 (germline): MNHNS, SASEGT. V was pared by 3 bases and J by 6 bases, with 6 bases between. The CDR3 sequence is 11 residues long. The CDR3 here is CASSDRVEQYF. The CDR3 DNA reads TGTGCCAGCAGTGATCGGGTCGAGCAGTACTTC.

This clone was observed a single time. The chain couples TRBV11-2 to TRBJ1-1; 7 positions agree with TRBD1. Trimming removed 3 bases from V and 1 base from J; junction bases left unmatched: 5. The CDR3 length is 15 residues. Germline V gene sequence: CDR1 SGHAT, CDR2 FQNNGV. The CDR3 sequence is CASSLLTGTNTEAFF. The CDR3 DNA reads TGTGCCAGCAGCTTGTTGACAGGGACGAACACTGAAGCTTTCTTT.

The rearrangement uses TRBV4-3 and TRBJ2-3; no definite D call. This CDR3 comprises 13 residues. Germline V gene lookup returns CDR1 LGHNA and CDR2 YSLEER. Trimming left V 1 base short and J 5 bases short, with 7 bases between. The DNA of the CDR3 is TGCGCCAGCAGCCAAGCCCTGGGAGATACGCAGTATTTT. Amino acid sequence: CASSQALGDTQYF.